This record covers a single T cell receptor beta chain. Its antigen is still unknown. The CDR3 totals 15 residues. Trimming cost V 3 bases and J 0 bases, with 12 bases left between them. The germline V gene has CDR1 SGHKS and CDR2 YYEKEE (reference sequence). Sequenced by immunoSEQ multiplex PCR; TCRdb stores in-frame clones only, minus some. The table includes roughly 400,000 clones, 90% detected once. This specimen belongs to a study of Ad26.COV2.S vaccination and SARS-CoV-2 variants. Study at large: Donor was assigned to the Ad26.COV2.S arm of trial COV1001. The study gave Ad26.COV2.S intramuscularly, once or twice 56 days apart.

As for treatment: roughly 19 received Ad26.COV2.S at low or high dose, single or two shots; 5 received placebo; per-sample allocation not given. It was on day 63 after the first vaccine or placebo injection that samples were taken. Study-level results: Spike-specific TCR breadth was greater after Ad26.COV2.S than placebo. Total T cell responses were possibly underestimated by TCR breadth and depth analyses.

V gene TRBV5-5 combines with J gene TRBJ1-1, with D hard to call. The sequence was collected from a person between 18 and 59 years old who received the Ad26.COV2.S COVID-19 vaccine or a placebo. Sequenced material: peripheral blood, taken in a trial of Ad26.COV2.S vaccine versus placebo. The CDR3 region is CASSWGGKVNTEAFF. CDR3 nucleotides: TGTGCCAGCAGCTGGGGTGGGAAGGTGAACACTGAAGCTTTCTTT.